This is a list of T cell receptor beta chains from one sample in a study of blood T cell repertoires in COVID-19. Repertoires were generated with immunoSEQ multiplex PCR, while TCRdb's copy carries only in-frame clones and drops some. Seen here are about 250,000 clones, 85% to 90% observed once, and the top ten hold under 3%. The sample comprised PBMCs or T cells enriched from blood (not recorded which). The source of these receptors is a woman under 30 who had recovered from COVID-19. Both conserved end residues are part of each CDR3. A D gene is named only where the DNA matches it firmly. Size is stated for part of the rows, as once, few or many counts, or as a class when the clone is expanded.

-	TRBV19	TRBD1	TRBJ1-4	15	CASSMGDSDNEKLFF	TGTGCCAGTAGTATGGGGGACAGCGATAATGAAAAACTGTTTTTT
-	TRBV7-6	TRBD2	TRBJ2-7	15	CASSLSGGLSYEQYF	TGTGCCAGCAGCTTAAGCGGGGGTCTCTCCTACGAGCAGTACTTC
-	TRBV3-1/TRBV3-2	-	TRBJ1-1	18	CASRPPPGATGRDTEAFF	TGTGCCAGCAGGCCCCCCCCAGGCGCTACAGGGAGGGACACTGAAGCTTTCTTT
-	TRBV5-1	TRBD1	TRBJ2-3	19	CASSPATGGAGFSTDTQYF	TGCGCCAGCAGCCCCGCCACAGGGGGCGCAGGGTTTAGCACAGATACGCAGTATTTT
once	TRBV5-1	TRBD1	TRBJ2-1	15	CASSGGTGLYNEQFF	TGCGCCAGCAGCGGGGGGACAGGGTTATACAATGAGCAGTTCTTC
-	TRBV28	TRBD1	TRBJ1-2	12	CATEEGARGYTF	TGTGCCACCGAGGAGGGGGCCAGGGGCTACACCTTC
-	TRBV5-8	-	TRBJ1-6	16	CASSLTGGSYNSPLHF	TGTGCCAGCAGCTTGACTGGTGGCTCCTATAATTCACCCCTCCACTTT
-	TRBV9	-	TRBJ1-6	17	CASSPRPEGSSNSPLHF	TGTGCCAGCAGCCCGCGCCCCGAGGGAAGTTCAAATTCACCCCTCCACTTT
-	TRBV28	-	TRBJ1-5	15	CASSPPPGPFQPQHF	TGTGCCAGCAGTCCCCCCCCAGGGCCGTTTCAGCCCCAGCATTTT
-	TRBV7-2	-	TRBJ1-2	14	CASSLDRAIGGYTF	TGTGCCAGCAGCTTAGACAGGGCCATAGGGGGCTACACCTTC
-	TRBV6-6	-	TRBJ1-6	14	CASSYVQGGSPLHF	TGTGCCAGCAGTTACGTACAGGGTGGCTCACCCCTCCACTTT
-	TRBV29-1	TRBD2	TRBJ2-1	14	CSVERGGPYNEQFF	TGCAGCGTCGAACGGGGGGGACCTTACAATGAGCAGTTCTTC
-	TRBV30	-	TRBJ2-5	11	CAWTGLETQYF	TGTGCCTGGACAGGGTTGGAGACCCAGTACTTC
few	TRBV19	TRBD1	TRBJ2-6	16	CASSLGQGAGANVLTF	TGTGCCAGTAGTTTGGGACAGGGGGCCGGGGCCAACGTCCTGACTTTC
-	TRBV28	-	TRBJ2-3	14	CASSLPRGLGTQYF	TGTGCCAGCAGTTTACCAAGAGGTTTAGGTACGCAGTATTTT
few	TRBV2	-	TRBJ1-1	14	CASSDYSMNTEAFF	TGTGCCAGCAGTGATTACAGCATGAACACTGAAGCTTTCTTT